This TCR beta chain was sequenced for a study of T-cell memory formation after mild COVID-19. Study conclusions and caveats: Pre-infection memory carried some responding clones, suggesting that cross-reactive memory joined.

5'RACE primed at constant segments yielded TCR alpha and TCR beta cDNA libraries bearing sample barcodes and UMIs. Via MiXCR, TCRdb re-called the 5' RACE reads, giving one row per CDR3 protein. The repertoire consists of 350,000 to 450,000 distinct CDR3 sequences, with over 15% occurring once and the leading ten covering 7.5% to 9.5%. Ten or more counts support this clonotype. Its target is unknown. V gave up 5 bases and J gave up 0 bases; unmatched junction bases: 1. There are 14 residues in the CDR3. Sequencing was performed on PBMCs or a T cell subset sorted from them (not recorded which). The chain employs TRBV12-3 or TRBV12-4 and TRBJ2-5, with 9 bases fitting TRBD1. This receptor was taken from an adult woman who had mild COVID-19 (a few samples of this study predate the infection). Cell type and time point are not known. The CDR3 reads CASSGTGHQETQYF. The DNA of the CDR3 is TGTGCCAGCAGTGGGACAGGGCACCAAGAGACCCAGTACTTC.